The T cell receptor beta chain described here comes from a study of T cell responses to AZD1222 COVID-19 vaccine. The study's findings and limits: Vaccination with two AZD1222 doses was followed by a rise in Spike-specific TCR breadth and depth.

This clone showed up just a few times. As yet, its antigen is unknown. The assay was immunoSEQ multiplex PCR, and TCRdb's table has in-frame clones only and misses some. The data hold about 110,000 clones, with approximately 83% observed a single time. The V gene lost 3 bases and the J gene lost 2 bases, with 14 bases spanning the gap. CDR1 and CDR2 (germline): MNHEY, SVGAGI. The length of the CDR3 is 15 residues. The sequence was obtained from an adult in good health. This chain uses TRBV6-5 with TRBJ2-7, with D tentatively TRBD1 (6 bases). The sequencing here drew on peripheral blood, taken on day 0 of AZD1222 vaccination. In nucleotides, the CDR3 is TGTGCCAGCAGTTATAAGGGGGACCCTACCTACGAGCAGTACTTC. Encoded protein: CASSYKGDPTYEQYF.